The rows below give T cell receptor beta chains drawn from one sample of a study of T cells after yellow fever vaccination. One entry per CDR3 protein results from TCRdb running MiXCR on the 5' RACE reads. This sample has about 350,000 distinct CDR3 sequences, with approximately 4% found just once. The sequencing used PBMCs, collected 5 days after the yellow fever booster vaccination. These TCRs come from a man in his late teens or twenties who received the YFV17D yellow fever vaccine. Both conserved end residues are part of each CDR3. The D gene is left open where the match is weak. The size of a clone is reported for some rows only, either as once, few or many, or as a class for expanded clones.

clone size: many
V gene: TRBV5-1
CDR3 length: 15
D gene: TRBD1
J gene: TRBJ2-3
CDR3 DNA: TGCGCCAGCAGCGTAGGGGGCATATTCGGAGATACGCAGTATTTT
CDR3 protein: CASSVGGIFGDTQYF

clone size: few
V gene: TRBV7-9
CDR3 length: 16
D gene: TRBD2
J gene: TRBJ2-1
CDR3 DNA: TGTGCCAGCAGCTTTACGCCGGGACTAGCGGGGTTAGAGCAGTTCTTC
CDR3 protein: CASSFTPGLAGLEQFF

clone size: NA
V gene: TRBV7-9
CDR3 length: 12
D gene: NA
J gene: TRBJ2-5
CDR3 DNA: TGTGCCAGCTCCCACCCCGGGGTGGCCCAGTACTTC
CDR3 protein: CASSHPGVAQYF

clone size: many
V gene: TRBV20-1
CDR3 length: 15
D gene: NA
J gene: TRBJ1-1
CDR3 DNA: TGCAGTGCTAGCGGGGGGGCCGATATGAACACTGAAGCTTTCTTT
CDR3 protein: CSASGGADMNTEAFF

clone size: many
V gene: TRBV7-2
CDR3 length: 16
D gene: TRBD1
J gene: TRBJ1-3
CDR3 DNA: TGTGCCAGCAGCCAATCTCCGGGACAGGGAGGAAACACCATATATTTT
CDR3 protein: CASSQSPGQGGNTIYF

clone size: many
V gene: TRBV9
CDR3 length: 15
D gene: TRBD1
J gene: TRBJ2-5
CDR3 DNA: TGTGCCAGCAGCACCCGACAGGGTTTGACAGAGACCCAGTACTTC
CDR3 protein: CASSTRQGLTETQYF

clone size: few
V gene: TRBV27
CDR3 length: 15
D gene: NA
J gene: TRBJ2-5
CDR3 DNA: TGTGCCAGCAGGCCCGGGACACAGTACCAAGAGACCCAGTACTTC
CDR3 protein: CASRPGTQYQETQYF

clone size: NA
V gene: TRBV4-3
CDR3 length: 17
D gene: NA
J gene: TRBJ1-1
CDR3 DNA: TGCGCCAGCAGCCAAGACTCCACAGACGCGATGAACACTGAAGCTTTCTTT
CDR3 protein: CASSQDSTDAMNTEAFF

clone size: few
V gene: TRBV10-3
CDR3 length: 15
D gene: NA
J gene: TRBJ2-7
CDR3 DNA: TGTGCCATCAGTGACCCCGACGCGAGCTCCTACGAGCAGTACTTC
CDR3 protein: CAISDPDASSYEQYF

clone size: few
V gene: TRBV7-2
CDR3 length: 15
D gene: TRBD2
J gene: TRBJ2-3
CDR3 DNA: TGTGCCAGCAGCTTAGGCGGGGGGGTAGGAGATACGCAGTATTTT
CDR3 protein: CASSLGGGVGDTQYF

clone size: NA
V gene: TRBV12-3/TRBV12-4
CDR3 length: 15
D gene: NA
J gene: TRBJ2-1
CDR3 DNA: TGTGCCAGCAGAAAACAGGGGACTAACTACAATGAGCAGTTCTTC
CDR3 protein: CASRKQGTNYNEQFF

clone size: few
V gene: TRBV20-1
CDR3 length: 15
D gene: NA
J gene: TRBJ2-2
CDR3 DNA: TGCAGTGCTAGAGATCTCAGGGGTCGCACCGGGGAGCTGTTTTTT
CDR3 protein: CSARDLRGRTGELFF

clone size: NA
V gene: TRBV10-3
CDR3 length: 17
D gene: NA
J gene: TRBJ1-2
CDR3 DNA: TGTGCCATCAGTGAGTCGAGGGGATTGGTCGGGGTGTATGGCTACACCTTC
CDR3 protein: CAISESRGLVGVYGYTF

clone size: few
V gene: TRBV12-3/TRBV12-4
CDR3 length: 15
D gene: NA
J gene: TRBJ2-7
CDR3 DNA: TGTGCCAGCAGTTTGCCTTCCCAGGGGTCCTACGAGCAGTACTTC
CDR3 protein: CASSLPSQGSYEQYF

clone size: few
V gene: TRBV7-2
CDR3 length: 14
D gene: TRBD2
J gene: TRBJ2-5
CDR3 DNA: TGTGCCAGCAGCCCGGGACTAACCCAAGAGACCCAGTACTTC
CDR3 protein: CASSPGLTQETQYF

clone size: NA
V gene: TRBV12-3/TRBV12-4
CDR3 length: 14
D gene: TRBD1
J gene: TRBJ1-5
CDR3 DNA: TGTGCCAGCAGCTCCCAGGGGGTGGAGCAGCCCCAGCATTTT
CDR3 protein: CASSSQGVEQPQHF

clone size: NA
V gene: TRBV19
CDR3 length: 13
D gene: NA
J gene: TRBJ2-5
CDR3 DNA: TGTGCCAGTAGTATTGTGGTTCAAGAGACCCAGTACTTC
CDR3 protein: CASSIVVQETQYF

clone size: many
V gene: TRBV11-2
CDR3 length: 13
D gene: NA
J gene: TRBJ1-6
CDR3 DNA: TGTGCCAGCAGTGAGGGATATAATTCACCCCTCCACTTT
CDR3 protein: CASSEGYNSPLHF

clone size: many
V gene: TRBV20-1
CDR3 length: 13
D gene: NA
J gene: TRBJ1-1
CDR3 DNA: TGCAGTGCTAGAGTGAACGAGGGGACTGAAGCTTTCTTT
CDR3 protein: CSARVNEGTEAFF

clone size: few
V gene: TRBV9
CDR3 length: 19
D gene: NA
J gene: TRBJ2-3
CDR3 DNA: TGTGCCAGCAGCGTAGGTCCATCGATGACGAGAAAGAGCACAGATACGCAGTATTTT
CDR3 protein: CASSVGPSMTRKSTDTQYF

clone size: many
V gene: TRBV7-9
CDR3 length: 16
D gene: NA
J gene: TRBJ1-1
CDR3 DNA: TGTGCCAGCAGCTTAGCGTCTAGTGTGGCGAACACTGAAGCTTTCTTT
CDR3 protein: CASSLASSVANTEAFF

clone size: few
V gene: TRBV5-1
CDR3 length: 15
D gene: NA
J gene: TRBJ2-1
CDR3 DNA: TGCGCCAGCAGCTTGGCACCCCCACCCGGCGATGAGCAGTTCTTC
CDR3 protein: CASSLAPPPGDEQFF

clone size: many
V gene: TRBV11-2
CDR3 length: 12
D gene: NA
J gene: TRBJ1-1
CDR3 DNA: TGTGCCAGCACCCACAGGAACACTGAAGCTTTCTTT
CDR3 protein: CASTHRNTEAFF

clone size: NA
V gene: TRBV4-1
CDR3 length: 16
D gene: NA
J gene: TRBJ1-4
CDR3 DNA: TGCGCCAGCAGCCAAGATTCGGGACGGCGGGGTGAAAAACTGTTTTTT
CDR3 protein: CASSQDSGRRGEKLFF

clone size: many
V gene: TRBV5-6
CDR3 length: 14
D gene: NA
J gene: TRBJ2-1
CDR3 DNA: TGTGCCAGCAGCGCGGGACTAGACAGGGTTGAGCAGTTCTTC
CDR3 protein: CASSAGLDRVEQFF

clone size: few
V gene: TRBV9
CDR3 length: 16
D gene: TRBD2
J gene: TRBJ2-1
CDR3 DNA: TGTGCCAGCAGCGTAGCAGGGACTAGTCTCCACAATGAGCAGTTCTTC
CDR3 protein: CASSVAGTSLHNEQFF

clone size: NA
V gene: TRBV20-1
CDR3 length: 16
D gene: NA
J gene: TRBJ1-3
CDR3 DNA: TGCAGTGCTAGTAAGGGGGGCGGAGTTGCTGGAAACACCATATATTTT
CDR3 protein: CSASKGGGVAGNTIYF

clone size: NA
V gene: TRBV5-1
CDR3 length: 12
D gene: NA
J gene: TRBJ2-7
CDR3 DNA: TGCGCCAGCGGCGTGGGGTCCTACGAGCAGTACTTC
CDR3 protein: CASGVGSYEQYF

clone size: few
V gene: TRBV10-1
CDR3 length: 16
D gene: NA
J gene: TRBJ2-1
CDR3 DNA: TGCGCCAGCAGTGAGTCGTCTGGGCTCGGTTACAATGAGCAGTTCTTC
CDR3 protein: CASSESSGLGYNEQFF

clone size: few
V gene: TRBV7-2
CDR3 length: 15
D gene: NA
J gene: TRBJ2-1
CDR3 DNA: TGTGCCAGCAGCTTAGTTGGTGTGGGGACCTATGAGCAGTTCTTC
CDR3 protein: CASSLVGVGTYEQFF

clone size: many
V gene: TRBV29-1
CDR3 length: 10
D gene: NA
J gene: TRBJ1-1
CDR3 DNA: TGCAGCGTTGGGGTAACTGAAGCTTTCTTT
CDR3 protein: CSVGVTEAFF

clone size: NA
V gene: TRBV12-3/TRBV12-4
CDR3 length: 15
D gene: NA
J gene: TRBJ1-1
CDR3 DNA: TGTGCCAGCAGTTTTTCCTGGGGGCTAGGCACTGAAGCTTTCTTT
CDR3 protein: CASSFSWGLGTEAFF

clone size: many
V gene: TRBV5-1
CDR3 length: 16
D gene: NA
J gene: TRBJ2-7
CDR3 DNA: TGCGCCAGCAGCTTCCGGGAGGGGGCAGACTCCTACGAGCAGTACTTC
CDR3 protein: CASSFREGADSYEQYF

clone size: few
V gene: TRBV19
CDR3 length: 16
D gene: NA
J gene: TRBJ1-5
CDR3 DNA: TGTGCCAGTAGTATAGGGACATCCTATAGCAATCAGCCCCAGCATTTT
CDR3 protein: CASSIGTSYSNQPQHF

clone size: NA
V gene: TRBV7-2
CDR3 length: 15
D gene: TRBD1
J gene: TRBJ1-5
CDR3 DNA: TGTGCCAGCAGCTTTTTCGGAGGGGGCGGTCAGCCCCAGCATTTT
CDR3 protein: CASSFFGGGGQPQHF

clone size: NA
V gene: TRBV29-1
CDR3 length: 12
D gene: NA
J gene: TRBJ2-5
CDR3 DNA: TGCAGCGTTGAACAGATCCAAGAGACCCAGTACTTC
CDR3 protein: CSVEQIQETQYF

clone size: NA
V gene: TRBV5-1
CDR3 length: 14
D gene: NA
J gene: TRBJ2-3
CDR3 DNA: TGCGCCAGCAGCTTGGCCGATTACACAGATACGCAGTATTTT
CDR3 protein: CASSLADYTDTQYF

clone size: NA
V gene: TRBV19
CDR3 length: 14
D gene: NA
J gene: TRBJ2-2
CDR3 DNA: TGTGCCAGTAGTATCGCCTTCGGGGCCGGGGAGCTGTTTTTT
CDR3 protein: CASSIAFGAGELFF

clone size: few
V gene: TRBV29-1
CDR3 length: 14
D gene: NA
J gene: TRBJ1-1
CDR3 DNA: TGCAGCGTTCAGAGGAAGGGGTTGTACACTGAAGCTTTCTTT
CDR3 protein: CSVQRKGLYTEAFF

clone size: few
V gene: TRBV7-2
CDR3 length: 18
D gene: TRBD2
J gene: TRBJ2-3
CDR3 DNA: TGTGCCACGCCTGGTCTAGCGGGGGGCCGGATTAGCACAGATACGCAGTATTTT
CDR3 protein: CATPGLAGGRISTDTQYF

clone size: few
V gene: TRBV6-5
CDR3 length: 14
D gene: NA
J gene: TRBJ1-2
CDR3 DNA: TGTGCCAGCACCCTCAAGCTGGGGGACTATGGCTACACCTTC
CDR3 protein: CASTLKLGDYGYTF

clone size: NA
V gene: TRBV24-1
CDR3 length: 11
D gene: NA
J gene: TRBJ1-1
CDR3 DNA: TGTGCCACCAGTGGGGGTCTCGAAGCTTTCTTT
CDR3 protein: CATSGGLEAFF

clone size: few
V gene: TRBV21-1
CDR3 length: 13
D gene: NA
J gene: TRBJ1-1
CDR3 DNA: TGTGCCAGCAGCATTCTTAGGTGGACTGAAGCTTTCTTT
CDR3 protein: CASSILRWTEAFF

clone size: few
V gene: TRBV9
CDR3 length: 14
D gene: NA
J gene: TRBJ2-7
CDR3 DNA: TGTGCCAGCAGCGTAGGGGCAGGGGAAAAGGAGCAGTACTTC
CDR3 protein: CASSVGAGEKEQYF

clone size: few
V gene: TRBV7-9
CDR3 length: 15
D gene: NA
J gene: TRBJ2-4
CDR3 DNA: TGTGCCAGCAGCTCTACCGGGACGCTCAAAAACATTCAGTACTTC
CDR3 protein: CASSSTGTLKNIQYF

clone size: many
V gene: TRBV2
CDR3 length: 11
D gene: NA
J gene: TRBJ2-2
CDR3 DNA: TGTGCCAGCAGCGTCACCGGGGAGCTGTTTTTT
CDR3 protein: CASSVTGELFF

clone size: few
V gene: TRBV5-1
CDR3 length: 11
D gene: NA
J gene: TRBJ2-2
CDR3 DNA: TGCGCCAGCAGGAAACCCGGGGAGCTGTTTTTT
CDR3 protein: CASRKPGELFF

clone size: NA
V gene: TRBV5-5
CDR3 length: 16
D gene: NA
J gene: TRBJ2-5
CDR3 DNA: TGTGCCAGCAGCTTGGCCGAGGGGGGGTTCAGTAAGACCCAGTACTTC
CDR3 protein: CASSLAEGGFSKTQYF

clone size: many
V gene: TRBV7-9
CDR3 length: 17
D gene: TRBD2
J gene: TRBJ2-1
CDR3 DNA: TGTGCCAGCAGCCTCGGGACTAGCGGGGGGGCTTACAATGAGCAGTTCTTC
CDR3 protein: CASSLGTSGGAYNEQFF

clone size: few
V gene: TRBV30
CDR3 length: 13
D gene: NA
J gene: TRBJ2-7
CDR3 DNA: TGTGCCTGGAGTGGGGACTCTCCCTACGAGCAGTACTTC
CDR3 protein: CAWSGDSPYEQYF

clone size: many
V gene: TRBV12-3/TRBV12-4
CDR3 length: 13
D gene: NA
J gene: TRBJ1-5
CDR3 DNA: TGTGCCAGCAGTTTAGCAGGGGATCAGCCCCAGCATTTT
CDR3 protein: CASSLAGDQPQHF

clone size: NA
V gene: TRBV5-1
CDR3 length: 15
D gene: NA
J gene: TRBJ2-7
CDR3 DNA: TGCGCCAGCAGCTCATCGTTTGGGGTTCACTACGAGCAGTACTTC
CDR3 protein: CASSSSFGVHYEQYF

clone size: few
V gene: TRBV19
CDR3 length: 15
D gene: TRBD1
J gene: TRBJ2-1
CDR3 DNA: TGTGCCAGTAGTTCTTGGGACAGGGGTTACAATGAGCAGTTCTTC
CDR3 protein: CASSSWDRGYNEQFF

clone size: NA
V gene: TRBV7-2
CDR3 length: 17
D gene: NA
J gene: TRBJ2-5
CDR3 DNA: TGTGCCAGCAGCTTAGACCTAAATATAGTGGAACACGGGACCCAGTACTTC
CDR3 protein: CASSLDLNIVEHGTQYF

clone size: NA
V gene: TRBV7-9
CDR3 length: 16
D gene: TRBD1
J gene: TRBJ1-1
CDR3 DNA: TGTGCCAGCAGCCCCCCCGTGGGACAGGGGTACACTGAAGCTTTCTTT
CDR3 protein: CASSPPVGQGYTEAFF